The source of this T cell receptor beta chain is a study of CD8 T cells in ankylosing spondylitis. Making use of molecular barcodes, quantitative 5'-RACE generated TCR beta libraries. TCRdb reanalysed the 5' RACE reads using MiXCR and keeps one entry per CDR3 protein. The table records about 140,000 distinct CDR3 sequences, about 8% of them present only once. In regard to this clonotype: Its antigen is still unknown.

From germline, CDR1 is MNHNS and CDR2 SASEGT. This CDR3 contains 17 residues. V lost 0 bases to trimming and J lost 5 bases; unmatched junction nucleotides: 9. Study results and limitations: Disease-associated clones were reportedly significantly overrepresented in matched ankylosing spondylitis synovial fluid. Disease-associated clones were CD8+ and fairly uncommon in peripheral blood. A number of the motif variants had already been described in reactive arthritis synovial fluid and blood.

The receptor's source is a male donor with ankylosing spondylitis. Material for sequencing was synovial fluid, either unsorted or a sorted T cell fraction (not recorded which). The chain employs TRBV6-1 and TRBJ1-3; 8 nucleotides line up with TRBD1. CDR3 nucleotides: TGTGCCAGCAGTGAAGCCGGTGCGGCAGGGGGCCGAAACACCATATATTTT. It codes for CASSEAGAAGGRNTIYF.